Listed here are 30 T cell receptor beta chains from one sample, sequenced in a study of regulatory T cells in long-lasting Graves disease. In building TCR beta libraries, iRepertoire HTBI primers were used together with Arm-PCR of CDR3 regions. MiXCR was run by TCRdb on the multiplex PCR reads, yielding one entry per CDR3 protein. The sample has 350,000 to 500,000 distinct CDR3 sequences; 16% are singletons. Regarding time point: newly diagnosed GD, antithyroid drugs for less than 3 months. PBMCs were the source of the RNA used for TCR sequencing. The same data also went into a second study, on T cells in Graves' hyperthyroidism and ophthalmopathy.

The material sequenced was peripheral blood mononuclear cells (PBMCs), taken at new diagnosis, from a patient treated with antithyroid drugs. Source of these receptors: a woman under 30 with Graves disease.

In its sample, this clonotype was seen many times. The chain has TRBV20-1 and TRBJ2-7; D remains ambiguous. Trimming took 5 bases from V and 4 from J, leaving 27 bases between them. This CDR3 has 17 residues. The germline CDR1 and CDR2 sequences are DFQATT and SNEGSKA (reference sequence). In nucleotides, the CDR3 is TGCAGTGCTCACAATCCTAACGAAGGCTCGAACTGGTACGAGCAGTACTTC. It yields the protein CSAHNPNEGSNWYEQYF.

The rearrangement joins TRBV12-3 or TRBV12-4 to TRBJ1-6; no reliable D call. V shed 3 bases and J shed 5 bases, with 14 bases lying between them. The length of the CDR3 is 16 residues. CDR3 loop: CASSLSSIPNNSPLHF. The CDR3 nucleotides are TGTGCCAGCAGTTTGAGTAGCATACCTAATAATTCACCCCTCCACTTT.

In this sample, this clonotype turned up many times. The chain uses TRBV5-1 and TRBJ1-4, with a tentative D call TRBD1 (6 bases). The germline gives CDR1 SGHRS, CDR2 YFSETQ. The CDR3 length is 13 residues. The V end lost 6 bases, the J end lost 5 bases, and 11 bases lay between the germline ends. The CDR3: CASKAQGNEKLFF. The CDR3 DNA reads TGCGCCAGCAAGGCACAGGGAAATGAAAAACTGTTTTTT.

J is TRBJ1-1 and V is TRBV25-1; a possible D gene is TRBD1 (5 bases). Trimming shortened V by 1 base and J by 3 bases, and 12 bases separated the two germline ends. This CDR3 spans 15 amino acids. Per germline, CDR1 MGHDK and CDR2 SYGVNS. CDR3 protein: CASSELRVGDTEAFF. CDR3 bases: TGTGCCAGCAGTGAATTGAGGGTGGGGGACACTGAAGCTTTCTTT.

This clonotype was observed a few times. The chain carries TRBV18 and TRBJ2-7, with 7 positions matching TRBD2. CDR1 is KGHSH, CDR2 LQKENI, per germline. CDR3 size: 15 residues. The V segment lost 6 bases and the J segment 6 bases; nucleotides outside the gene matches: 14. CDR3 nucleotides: TGTGCCAGCTCGCCGTCAGCGGGACGTGACCTCGAGCAGTACTTC. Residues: CASSPSAGRDLEQYF.

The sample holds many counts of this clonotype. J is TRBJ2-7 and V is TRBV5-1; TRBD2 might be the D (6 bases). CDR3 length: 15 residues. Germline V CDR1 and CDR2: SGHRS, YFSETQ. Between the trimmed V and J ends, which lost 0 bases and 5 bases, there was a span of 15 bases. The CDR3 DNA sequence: TGCGCCAGCAGCTTGGGTCAGCGCCCTAGCGACGAGCAGTACTTC. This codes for CASSLGQRPSDEQYF.

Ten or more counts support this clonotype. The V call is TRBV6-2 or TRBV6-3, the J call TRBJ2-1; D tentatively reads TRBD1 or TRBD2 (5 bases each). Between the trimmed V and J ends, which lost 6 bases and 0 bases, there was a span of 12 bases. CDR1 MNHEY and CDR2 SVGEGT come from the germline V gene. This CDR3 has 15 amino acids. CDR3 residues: CASSGDQSSYNEQFF. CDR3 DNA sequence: TGTGCCAGCAGCGGGGACCAGAGCTCCTACAATGAGCAGTTCTTC.

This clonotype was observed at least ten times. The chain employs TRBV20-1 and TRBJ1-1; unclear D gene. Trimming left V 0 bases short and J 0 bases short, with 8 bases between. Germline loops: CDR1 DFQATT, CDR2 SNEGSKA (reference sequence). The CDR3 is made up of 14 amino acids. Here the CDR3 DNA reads TGCAGTGCTAGAGATGCCGGTATGAACACTGAAGCTTTCTTT. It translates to CSARDAGMNTEAFF.

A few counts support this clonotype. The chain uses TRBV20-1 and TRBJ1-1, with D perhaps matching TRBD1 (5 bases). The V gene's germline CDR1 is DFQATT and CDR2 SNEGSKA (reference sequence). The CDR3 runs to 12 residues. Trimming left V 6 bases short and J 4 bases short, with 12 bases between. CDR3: CSAFSGGTEAFF. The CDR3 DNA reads TGCAGTGCGTTCAGTGGGGGCACTGAAGCTTTCTTT.

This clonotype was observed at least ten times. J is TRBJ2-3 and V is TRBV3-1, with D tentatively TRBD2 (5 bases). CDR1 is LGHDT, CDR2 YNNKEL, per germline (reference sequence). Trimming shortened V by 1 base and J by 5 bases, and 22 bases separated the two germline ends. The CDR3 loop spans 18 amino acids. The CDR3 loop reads CASSQGGIVASRLDTQYF. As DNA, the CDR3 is TGTGCCAGCAGCCAAGGAGGAATTGTGGCTAGCCGGTTAGATACGCAGTATTTT.

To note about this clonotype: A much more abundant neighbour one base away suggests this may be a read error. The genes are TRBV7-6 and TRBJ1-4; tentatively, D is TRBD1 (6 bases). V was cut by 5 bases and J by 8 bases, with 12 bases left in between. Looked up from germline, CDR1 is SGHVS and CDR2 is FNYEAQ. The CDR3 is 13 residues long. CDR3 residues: CASSRAGQEKLFF. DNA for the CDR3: TGTGCCAGCAGCAGAGCAGGACAGGAAAAACTGTTTTTT. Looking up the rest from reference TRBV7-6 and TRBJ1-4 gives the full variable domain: GAGVSQSPRYKVTKRGQDVALRCDPISGHVSLYWYRQALGQGPEFLTYFNYEAQQDKSGLPNDRFSAERPEGSISTLTIQRTEQRDSAMYRCASSRAGQEKLFFGSGTQLSVL.

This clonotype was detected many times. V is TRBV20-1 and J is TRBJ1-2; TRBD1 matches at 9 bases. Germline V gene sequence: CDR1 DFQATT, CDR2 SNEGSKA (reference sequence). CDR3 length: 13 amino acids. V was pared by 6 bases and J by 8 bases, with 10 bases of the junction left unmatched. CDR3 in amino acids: CSAALQGARGYTF. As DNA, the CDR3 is TGCAGTGCCGCACTACAGGGGGCGCGGGGCTACACCTTC.

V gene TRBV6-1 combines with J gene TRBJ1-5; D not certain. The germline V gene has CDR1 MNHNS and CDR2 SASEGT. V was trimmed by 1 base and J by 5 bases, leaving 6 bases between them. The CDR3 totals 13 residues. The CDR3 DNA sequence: TGTGCCAGCAGTGAAGGCTTGGATCAGCCCCAGCATTTT. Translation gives CASSEGLDQPQHF.

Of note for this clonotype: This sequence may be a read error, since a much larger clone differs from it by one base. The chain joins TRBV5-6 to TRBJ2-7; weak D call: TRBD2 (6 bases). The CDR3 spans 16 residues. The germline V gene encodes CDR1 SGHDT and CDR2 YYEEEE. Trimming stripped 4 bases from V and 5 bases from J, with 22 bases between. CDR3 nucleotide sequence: TGTGCCAGCAGCAGCATAGCCGAACTAGCTGAAGACGAGCAGTACTTC. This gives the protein CASSSIAELAEDEQYF.

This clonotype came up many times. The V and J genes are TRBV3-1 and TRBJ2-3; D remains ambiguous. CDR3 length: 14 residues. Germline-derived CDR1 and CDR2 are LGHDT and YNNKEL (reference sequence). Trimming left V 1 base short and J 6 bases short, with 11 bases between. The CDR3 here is CASSQGTSVDTQYF. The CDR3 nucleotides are TGTGCCAGCAGCCAAGGAACGTCCGTGGATACGCAGTATTTT.

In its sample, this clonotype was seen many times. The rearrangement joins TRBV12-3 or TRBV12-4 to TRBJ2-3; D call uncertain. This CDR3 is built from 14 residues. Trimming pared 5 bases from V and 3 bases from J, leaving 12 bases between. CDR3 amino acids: CASSAYSRTDTQYF. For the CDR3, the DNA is TGTGCCAGCAGTGCCTACTCTAGGACAGATACGCAGTATTTT.

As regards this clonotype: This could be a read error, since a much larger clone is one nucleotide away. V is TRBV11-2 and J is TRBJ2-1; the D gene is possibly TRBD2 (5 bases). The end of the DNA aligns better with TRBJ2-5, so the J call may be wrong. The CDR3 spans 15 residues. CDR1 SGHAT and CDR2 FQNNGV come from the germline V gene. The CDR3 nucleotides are TGTGCCAGCAGCTTAATTAGAGACTATCGCGAGACCCAGTACTTC. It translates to CASSLIRDYRETQYF.

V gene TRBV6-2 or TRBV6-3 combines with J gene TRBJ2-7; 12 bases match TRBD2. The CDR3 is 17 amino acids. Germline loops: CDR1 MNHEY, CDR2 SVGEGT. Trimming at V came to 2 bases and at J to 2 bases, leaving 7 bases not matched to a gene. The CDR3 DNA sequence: TGTGCCAGCAGTTACGTTGGCGGACTAGCGGGAACCTACGAGCAGTACTTC. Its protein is CASSYVGGLAGTYEQYF.

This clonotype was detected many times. The CDR3 is CASSLASSLQETQYF. Here the CDR3 DNA reads TGTGCCAGCAGCTTAGCCTCCAGCCTCCAAGAGACCCAGTACTTC. The rearrangement uses TRBV11-1 and TRBJ2-5; the D is unclear. Germline values: CDR1 SGHAT, CDR2 FQDESV (reference sequence). Trimming removed 0 bases at V and 1 base at J, with 9 bases between. The CDR3 spans 15 residues.

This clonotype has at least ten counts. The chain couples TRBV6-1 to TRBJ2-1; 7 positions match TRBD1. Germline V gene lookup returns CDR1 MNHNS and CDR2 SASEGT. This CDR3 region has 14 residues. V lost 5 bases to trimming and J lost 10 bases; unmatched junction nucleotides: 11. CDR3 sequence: CASSLLTGSMEQFF. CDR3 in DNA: TGTGCCAGCAGTCTCCTGACAGGGTCAATGGAGCAGTTCTTC.

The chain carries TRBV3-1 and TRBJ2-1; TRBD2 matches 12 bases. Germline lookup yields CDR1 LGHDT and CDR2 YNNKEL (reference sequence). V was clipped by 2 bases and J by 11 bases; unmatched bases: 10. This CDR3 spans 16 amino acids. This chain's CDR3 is CASSQSNGLAGLKQFF. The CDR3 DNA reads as TGTGCCAGCAGCCAAAGTAATGGACTAGCGGGACTTAAGCAGTTCTTC.

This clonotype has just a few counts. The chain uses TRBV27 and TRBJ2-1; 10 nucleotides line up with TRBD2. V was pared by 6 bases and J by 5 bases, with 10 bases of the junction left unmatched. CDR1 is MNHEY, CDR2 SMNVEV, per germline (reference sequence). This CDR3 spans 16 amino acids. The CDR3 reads CASRPTLAGVHNEQFF. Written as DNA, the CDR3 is TGTGCCAGCAGGCCTACCCTAGCGGGAGTTCACAATGAGCAGTTCTTC.

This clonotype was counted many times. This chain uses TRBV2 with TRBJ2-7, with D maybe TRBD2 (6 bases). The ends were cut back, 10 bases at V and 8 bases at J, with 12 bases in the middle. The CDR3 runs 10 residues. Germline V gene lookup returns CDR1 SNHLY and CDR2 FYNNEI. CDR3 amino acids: CATLGGKQYF. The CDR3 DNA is TGTGCCACCCTGGGGGGAAAGCAGTACTTC.

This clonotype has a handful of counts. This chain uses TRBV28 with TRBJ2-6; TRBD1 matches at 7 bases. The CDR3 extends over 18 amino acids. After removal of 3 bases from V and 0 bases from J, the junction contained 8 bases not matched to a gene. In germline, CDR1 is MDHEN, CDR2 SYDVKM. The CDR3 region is CASSLGKGAYSGANVLTF. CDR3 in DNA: TGTGCCAGCAGTTTGGGGAAGGGGGCCTACTCTGGGGCCAACGTCCTGACTTTC.

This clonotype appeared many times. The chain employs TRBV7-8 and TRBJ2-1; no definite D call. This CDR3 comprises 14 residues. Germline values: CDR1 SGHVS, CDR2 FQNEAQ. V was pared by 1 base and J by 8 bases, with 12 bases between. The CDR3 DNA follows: TGTGCCAGCAGCTTAGTCCCCACCTTCCATGAGCAGTTCTTC. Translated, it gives CASSLVPTFHEQFF.

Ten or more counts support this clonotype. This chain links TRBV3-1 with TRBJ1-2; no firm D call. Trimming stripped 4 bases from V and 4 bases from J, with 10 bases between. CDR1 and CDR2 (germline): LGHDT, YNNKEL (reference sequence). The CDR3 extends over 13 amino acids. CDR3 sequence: CASSPTEIYGYTF. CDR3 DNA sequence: TGTGCCAGCAGCCCCACAGAAATCTATGGCTACACCTTC.

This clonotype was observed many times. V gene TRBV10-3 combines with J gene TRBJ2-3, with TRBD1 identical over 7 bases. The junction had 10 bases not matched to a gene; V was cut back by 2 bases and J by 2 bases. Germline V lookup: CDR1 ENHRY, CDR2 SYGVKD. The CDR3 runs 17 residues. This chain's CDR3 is CAISEATGTAFTDTQYF. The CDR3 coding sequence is TGTGCCATCAGTGAGGCAACCGGGACAGCCTTCACAGATACGCAGTATTTT.

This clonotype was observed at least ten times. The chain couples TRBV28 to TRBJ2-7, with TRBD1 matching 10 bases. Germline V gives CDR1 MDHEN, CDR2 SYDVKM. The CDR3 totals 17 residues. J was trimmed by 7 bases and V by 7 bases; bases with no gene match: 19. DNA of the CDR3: TGTGCCAGCACCCCGTTGTCGGTATCGGACAGGGGGAGTGAGCAGTACTTC. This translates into CASTPLSVSDRGSEQYF.

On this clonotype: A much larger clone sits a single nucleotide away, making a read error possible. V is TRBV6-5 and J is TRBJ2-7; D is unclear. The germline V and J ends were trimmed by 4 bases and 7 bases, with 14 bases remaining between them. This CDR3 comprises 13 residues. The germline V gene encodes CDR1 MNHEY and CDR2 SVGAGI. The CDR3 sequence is CASSWSTYNEQYF. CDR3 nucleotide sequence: TGTGCCAGCAGTTGGTCCACATACAATGAGCAGTACTTC.

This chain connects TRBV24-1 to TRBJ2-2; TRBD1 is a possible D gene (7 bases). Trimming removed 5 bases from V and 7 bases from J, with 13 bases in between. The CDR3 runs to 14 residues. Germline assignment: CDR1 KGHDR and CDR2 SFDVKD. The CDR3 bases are TGTGCCACCAGTGCGGAGGGGGCGGGCGGGGAGCTGTTTTTT. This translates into CATSAEGAGGELFF.